This T cell receptor beta chain appears in the sequencing data of a study of blood T cell repertoires in COVID-19. At the level of the study: Samples came from the United States, Italy and Spain, spanning acute and convalescent COVID-19. The cDNA or gDNA used as material had been derived from T cells, B-cell-depleted T cells, or PBMCs.

The CDR3 totals 14 residues. Germline loops: CDR1 SGHKS, CDR2 YYEKEE (reference sequence). V lost 4 bases, J lost 3 bases, and 10 bases lay in between. In the original analysis: Quantification of nucleated cells was approximated via reference gene primer amplification. Only in-frame clones appear in the TCRdb table, and some are missing; sequencing was by immunoSEQ multiplex PCR. From that table come the V and J calls and clone size; the DNA was used to work out D and trimming. Among approximately 300,000 clones listed, roughly 90% were seen once. The source of this sequence is a man between 40 and 49 years old with acute or convalescent COVID-19. The specimen sequenced was peripheral blood. This chain connects TRBV5-5 to TRBJ1-4, with D possibly TRBD1 on 5 matching bases. This CDR3 is CASSPAGPNEKLFF. As DNA, the CDR3 is TGTGCCAGCAGCCCTGCGGGACCTAATGAAAAACTGTTTTTT.